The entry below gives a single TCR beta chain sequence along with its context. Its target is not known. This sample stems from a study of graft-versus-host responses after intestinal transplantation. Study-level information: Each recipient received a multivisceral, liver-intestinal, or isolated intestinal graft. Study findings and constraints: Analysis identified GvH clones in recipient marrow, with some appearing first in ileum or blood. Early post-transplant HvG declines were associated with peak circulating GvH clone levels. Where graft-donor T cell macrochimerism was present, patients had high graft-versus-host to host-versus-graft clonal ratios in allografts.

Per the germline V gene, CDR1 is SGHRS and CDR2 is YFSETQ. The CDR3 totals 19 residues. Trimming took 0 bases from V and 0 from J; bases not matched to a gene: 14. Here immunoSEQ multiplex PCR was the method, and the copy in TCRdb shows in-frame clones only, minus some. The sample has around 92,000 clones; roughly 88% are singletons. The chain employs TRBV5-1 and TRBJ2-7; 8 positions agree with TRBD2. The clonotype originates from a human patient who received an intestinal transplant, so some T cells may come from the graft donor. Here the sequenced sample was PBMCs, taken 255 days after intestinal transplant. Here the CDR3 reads CASSLGGGALAVSSYEQYF. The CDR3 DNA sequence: TGCGCCAGCAGCTTGGGGGGTGGGGCACTAGCGGTGAGCTCCTACGAGCAGTACTTC.